This T cell receptor beta chain comes out of a study of cytotoxic CD8 clonotypes in ibrutinib-treated CLL. This clone was observed a few times. The trim removed 5 bases at V and 1 base at J, leaving 9 bases unmatched. The CDR3 spans 17 residues. Germline CDR1 SGHVS, CDR2 FNYEAQ. The planned depth of sequencing spanned 1 in 200,000 to 1 in 1 million T cells. Sequencing was performed with immunoSEQ multiplex PCR; in TCRdb, only in-frame clones are kept and a portion is missing. The table lists about 200,000 clones, 72% of them singletons. This chain joins TRBV7-6 and TRBJ2-1, with 9 nucleotides matching TRBD2. The receptor's source is a human donor with chronic lymphocytic leukemia. Source: PBMCs, taken after 24 months of ibrutinib treatment. CDR3 DNA: TGTGCCAGCAGCCCACGGACTAGCGAGTCGTCCTACAATGAGCAGTTCTTC. Its translation: CASSPRTSESSYNEQFF.